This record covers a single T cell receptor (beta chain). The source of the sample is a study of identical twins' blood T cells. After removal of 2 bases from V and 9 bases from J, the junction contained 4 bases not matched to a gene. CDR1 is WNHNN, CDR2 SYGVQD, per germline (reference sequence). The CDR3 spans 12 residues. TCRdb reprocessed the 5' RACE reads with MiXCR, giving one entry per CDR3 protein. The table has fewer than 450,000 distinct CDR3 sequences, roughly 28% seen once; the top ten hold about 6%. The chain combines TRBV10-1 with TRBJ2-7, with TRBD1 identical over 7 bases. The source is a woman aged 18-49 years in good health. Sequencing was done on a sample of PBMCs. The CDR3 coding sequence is TGCGCCAGCAGTGAGAACAGGGGATTGCAGTACTTC. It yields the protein CASSENRGLQYF.